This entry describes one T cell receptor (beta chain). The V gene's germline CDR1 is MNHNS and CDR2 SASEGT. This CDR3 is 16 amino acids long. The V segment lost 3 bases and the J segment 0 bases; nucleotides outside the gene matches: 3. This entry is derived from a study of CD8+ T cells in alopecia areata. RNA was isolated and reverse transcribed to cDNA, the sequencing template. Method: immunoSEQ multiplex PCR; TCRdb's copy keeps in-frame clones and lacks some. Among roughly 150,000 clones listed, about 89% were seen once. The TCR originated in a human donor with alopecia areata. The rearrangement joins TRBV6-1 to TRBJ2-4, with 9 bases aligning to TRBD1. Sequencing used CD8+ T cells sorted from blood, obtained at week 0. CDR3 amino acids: CASSDGTGQAKNIQYF. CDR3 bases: TGTGCCAGCAGTGACGGGACAGGGCAAGCCAAAAACATTCAGTACTTC.